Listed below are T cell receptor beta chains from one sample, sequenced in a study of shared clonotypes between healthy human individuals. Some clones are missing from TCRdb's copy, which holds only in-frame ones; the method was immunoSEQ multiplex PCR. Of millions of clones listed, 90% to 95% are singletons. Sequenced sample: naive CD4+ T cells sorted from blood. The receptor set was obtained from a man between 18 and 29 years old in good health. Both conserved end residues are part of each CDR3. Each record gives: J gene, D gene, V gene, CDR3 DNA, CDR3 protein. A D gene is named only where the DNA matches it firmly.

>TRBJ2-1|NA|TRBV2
TGTGCCAGCAAGGCGGGGGCCTCCTACAATGAGCAGTTCTTC
CASKAGASYNEQFF
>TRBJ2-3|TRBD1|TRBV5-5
TGTGCCAGCAGCTTGGGGGACAGCACAGGCACAGATACGCAGTATTTT
CASSLGDSTGTDTQYF
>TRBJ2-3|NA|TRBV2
TGTGCCAGCAGTGAAGCTCGCTGGGGTTGGGGGGTCACAGATACGCAGTATTTT
CASSEARWGWGVTDTQYF
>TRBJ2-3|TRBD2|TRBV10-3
TGTGCCATCAGCGACTGGGGGGGAGGGTCCACAGATACGCAGTATTTT
CAISDWGGGSTDTQYF
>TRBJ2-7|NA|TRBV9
TGTGCCAGCAGCGTAGCCCGCGAGGGGGAGCAGTACTTC
CASSVAREGEQYF
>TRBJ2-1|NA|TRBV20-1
TGCAGTGCTAGGGAGTACAATGAGCAGTTCTTC
CSAREYNEQFF
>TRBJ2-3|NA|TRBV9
TGTGCCAGCAGCGTAGTTCCCACAGATACGCAGTATTTT
CASSVVPTDTQYF
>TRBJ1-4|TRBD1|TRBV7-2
TGTGCCAGCAGCTTACCTTGGGGACAGGAAAAACTGTTTTTT
CASSLPWGQEKLFF
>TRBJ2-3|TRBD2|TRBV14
TGTGCCAGCAGCCGCGGGGGGGCGGAAGATACGCAGTATTTT
CASSRGGAEDTQYF
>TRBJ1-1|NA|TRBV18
TGTGCCAGCTCACCAACGTCAGGTCGGGCCAACACTGAAGCTTTCTTT
CASSPTSGRANTEAFF
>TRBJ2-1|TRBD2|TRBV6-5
TGTGCCACCGGGACTAGCGGGAGGTCTAGGTTCTTC
CATGTSGRSRFF
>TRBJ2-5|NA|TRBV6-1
TGTGCCAGCAGGGTAGGGAGCTCCCCGGGGGAGACCCAGTACTTC
CASRVGSSPGETQYF
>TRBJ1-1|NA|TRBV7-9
TGTGCCAGCAGCTTAGAACCGCTAAACACTGAAGCTTTCTTT
CASSLEPLNTEAFF
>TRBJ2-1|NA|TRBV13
TGTGCCAGCAGCTTAGGGCAGGGCAGTGAGCAGTTCTTC
CASSLGQGSEQFF
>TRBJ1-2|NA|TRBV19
TGTGCCAGTATAGAGGGGGACCGCCTTAACTATGGCTACACCTTC
CASIEGDRLNYGYTF
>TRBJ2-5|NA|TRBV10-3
TGTGCCATCGGCCCCAGGCCTGAAGAGACCCAGTACTTC
CAIGPRPEETQYF
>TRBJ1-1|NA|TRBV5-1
TGCGCCAGCAGCCGCCTTTCAGGGTCGAACACTGAAGCTTTCTTT
CASSRLSGSNTEAFF
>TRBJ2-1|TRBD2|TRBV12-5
TGTGCTAGTGGTTTGGTTCAGAAGGCCCCCTGGACTAGCGGGATCAATGAGCAGTTCTTC
CASGLVQKAPWTSGINEQFF